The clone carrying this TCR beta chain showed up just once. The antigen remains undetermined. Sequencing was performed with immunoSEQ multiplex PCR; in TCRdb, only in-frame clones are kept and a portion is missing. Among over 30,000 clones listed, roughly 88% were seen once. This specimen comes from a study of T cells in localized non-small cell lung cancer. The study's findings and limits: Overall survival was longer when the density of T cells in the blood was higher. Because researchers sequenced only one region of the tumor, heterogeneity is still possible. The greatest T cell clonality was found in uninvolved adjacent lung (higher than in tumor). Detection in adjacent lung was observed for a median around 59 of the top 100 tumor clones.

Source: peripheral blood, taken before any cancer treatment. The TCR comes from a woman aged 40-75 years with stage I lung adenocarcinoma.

The CDR3 sequence: CASSIAGGAIGAFF. CDR3 coding DNA: TGTGCCAGTAGTATCGCAGGGGGCGCGATAGGAGCTTTCTTT. The chain is built from TRBV19 and TRBJ1-1; 8 positions match TRBD1. V trimming: 3 bases; J trimming: 10 bases; junction bases outside the gene matches: 10. Germline V gives CDR1 LNHDA, CDR2 SQIVND (reference sequence). CDR3 length: 14 amino acids.